This T cell receptor beta chain is from a study of cytomegalovirus exposure and HLA in healthy donors. With 60 Vbeta and 13 Jbeta primers, the PCR was carried out. The table came from immunoSEQ multiplex PCR; TCRdb's copy has only in-frame clones and leaves some out. The sample lists about 57,000 clones, around four fifths occurring once. This CDR3 region has 14 residues. Germline-derived CDR1 and CDR2 are LNHDA and SQIVND (reference sequence). Trimming cost V 4 bases and J 6 bases; bases outside gene matches: 5. This TCR was sampled from a woman under 40 in good health and CMV-seronegative. Sequenced input: PBMCs. V gene TRBV19 combines with J gene TRBJ2-1, with 8 bases fitting TRBD2. The CDR3 sequence is CASSRGLVGNEQFF. The CDR3 region has the DNA TGTGCCAGTAGTAGGGGACTAGTCGGCAATGAGCAGTTCTTC.